This entry lists 9 T cell receptor beta chains sequenced from one sample in a study of metastatic and nonmetastatic thyroid tumors. TCRdb reanalyzed the PCR reads with MiXCR. The data hold under 50,000 clones, with roughly a fifth observed a single time. Thyroid surgery was preceded by no treatment in any patient. The sequenced material came from blood. The receptors come from a male donor with papillary thyroid cancer or a benign thyroid nodule (not recorded which). Some clones in this sample may be carry-over from other donors' samples.

This clone turned up a few times. V gene TRBV6-1 combines with J gene TRBJ1-1; a weak D match, TRBD1 (5 bases). Per the germline V gene, CDR1 is MNHNS and CDR2 is SASEGT. The CDR3 runs to 14 residues. The V end lost 6 bases, the J end lost 2 bases, and 13 bases lay between the germline ends. The CDR3 here is CASSSGYGNTEAFF. The DNA for the CDR3 is TGTGCCAGCAGCTCAGGGTACGGAAACACTGAAGCTTTCTTT.

In its sample, this clone was seen many times. The chain has TRBV15 and TRBJ2-2; D may be TRBD2 (7 bases). V was shortened by 0 bases and J by 7 bases, with 18 bases between the two germline ends. Germline assignment: CDR1 LNHNV and CDR2 YYDKDF (reference sequence). The length of the CDR3 is 17 residues. CDR3 sequence reads: CATSRDLGGGPHGELFF. CDR3 nucleotide sequence: TGTGCCACCAGCAGAGATCTAGGGGGAGGGCCGCACGGGGAGCTGTTTTTT.

This clone occurred many times. The chain employs TRBV27 and TRBJ2-3; TRBD2 matches at 8 bases. Germline trimming cut 5 bases from V and 5 bases from J; bases unmatched to any gene: 12. CDR3 length equals 16 residues. CDR1 and CDR2 from the germline V gene are MNHEY and SMNVEV (reference sequence). The CDR3 coding sequence is TGTGCCAGCAGTCCTCTAGCGGGTTACGGGAAAGATACGCAGTATTTT. It is translated as CASSPLAGYGKDTQYF.

This clone was seen many times. This same CDR3 is encoded by further DNA sequences in the sample. V and J are TRBV2 and TRBJ1-4; the match to TRBD1 covers 9 bases. Germline CDR1 and CDR2: SNHLY and FYNNEI. The CDR3 totals 15 residues. The V segment lost 4 bases and the J segment 5 bases; nucleotides outside the gene matches: 5. CDR3 sequence (DNA): TGTGCCAGCAGTGTAAGGACAGGGGTGAATGAAAAACTGTTTTTT. It encodes CASSVRTGVNEKLFF.

This clone appeared many times. This rearrangement joins TRBV2 to TRBJ2-1, with D possibly being TRBD1 (5 bases). V lost 6 bases and J lost 2, with 14 bases in between. The CDR3 is 15 residues long. In germline, CDR1 is SNHLY, CDR2 FYNNEI. This CDR3 reads CASRDSYPPYNEQFF. DNA of the CDR3: TGTGCCAGCAGAGACAGTTATCCCCCCTACAATGAGCAGTTCTTC.

The chain carries TRBV6-5 and TRBJ1-1; possible D gene TRBD1, 6 bases. From germline, CDR1 is MNHEY and CDR2 SVGAGI. Trimming took off 0 bases at V and 3 bases at J, with 8 bases between the two ends. The CDR3 consists of 14 residues. In DNA form, the CDR3 reads TGTGCCAGCAGTTACTCAGGGGGGTACACTGAAGCTTTCTTT. Translation gives CASSYSGGYTEAFF.

This clone was found a few times. An end of the junction differs from the germline gene, which may be a read error. The chain has TRBV6-1 and TRBJ2-6, with D unresolved. This CDR3 has 14 amino acids. Germline-derived CDR1 and CDR2 are MNHNS and SASEGT. The DNA for the CDR3 is TGTGCCAGCAGTCTGGATTCTGGGGTCAACGTCCTGACCTTC. Protein product: CASSLDSGVNVLTF.

This clone was seen many times. The chain recombines TRBV6-1 with TRBJ2-1; 8 bases are shared with TRBD2. The CDR3 sequence is 15 residues long. The V and J ends lost 6 bases and 3 bases, in that order; junction bases with no gene match: 7. The germline V gene has CDR1 MNHNS and CDR2 SASEGT. The CDR3 loop reads CASSPTSGSYNEQFF. CDR3 DNA: TGTGCCAGCAGCCCAACTAGCGGAAGCTACAATGAGCAGTTCTTC.

This clone has more than one count but fewer than ten. The V and J genes are TRBV2 and TRBJ1-4; 11 nucleotides align to TRBD1. This CDR3 is built from 15 residues. CDR1 and CDR2 (germline): SNHLY, FYNNEI. Trimming at V came to 6 bases and at J to 1 base, leaving 1 base not matched to a gene. For the CDR3, the DNA is TGTGCCAGCAGGGGGACAGGGGGAACTAATGAAAAACTGTTTTTT. Translation: CASRGTGGTNEKLFF.